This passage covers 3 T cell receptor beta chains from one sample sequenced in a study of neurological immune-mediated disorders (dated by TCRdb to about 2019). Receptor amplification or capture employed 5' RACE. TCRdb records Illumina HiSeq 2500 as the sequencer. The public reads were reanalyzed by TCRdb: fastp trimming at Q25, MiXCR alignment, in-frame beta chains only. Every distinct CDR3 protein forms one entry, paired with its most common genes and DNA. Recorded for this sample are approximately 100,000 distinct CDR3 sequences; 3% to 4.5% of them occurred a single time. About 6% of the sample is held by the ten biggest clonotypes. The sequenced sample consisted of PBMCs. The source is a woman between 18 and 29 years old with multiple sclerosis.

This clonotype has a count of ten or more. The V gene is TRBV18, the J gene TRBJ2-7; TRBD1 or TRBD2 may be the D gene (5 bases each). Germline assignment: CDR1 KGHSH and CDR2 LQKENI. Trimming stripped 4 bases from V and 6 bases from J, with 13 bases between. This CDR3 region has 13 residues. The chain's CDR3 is CASSQGTGREQYF. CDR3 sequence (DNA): TGTGCCAGCTCACAAGGGACCGGTCGCGAGCAGTACTTC.

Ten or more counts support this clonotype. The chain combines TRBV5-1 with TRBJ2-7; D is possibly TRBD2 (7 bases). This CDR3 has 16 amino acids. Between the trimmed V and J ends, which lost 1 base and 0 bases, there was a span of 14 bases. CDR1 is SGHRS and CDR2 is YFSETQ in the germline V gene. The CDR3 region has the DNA TGCGCCAGCAGCTTGAGGGGGGGGGACACCTCCTACGAGCAGTACTTC. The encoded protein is CASSLRGGDTSYEQYF. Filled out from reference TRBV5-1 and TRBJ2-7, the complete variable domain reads KAGVTQTPRYLIKTRGQQVTLSCSPISGHRSVSWYQQTPGQGLQFLFEYFSETQRNKGNFPGRFSGRQFSNSRSEMNVSTLELGDSALYLCASSLRGGDTSYEQYFGPGTRLTVT.

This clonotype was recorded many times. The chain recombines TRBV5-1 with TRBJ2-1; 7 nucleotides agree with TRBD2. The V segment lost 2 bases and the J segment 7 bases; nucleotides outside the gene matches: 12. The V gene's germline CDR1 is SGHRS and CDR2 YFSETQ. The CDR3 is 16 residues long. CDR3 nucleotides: TGCGCCAGCAGCTTACCGTTCCGGGAGGATGGGAATGAGCAGTTCTTC. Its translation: CASSLPFREDGNEQFF.